A selection of T cell receptor beta chains follows, all from one sample in a study of cytomegalovirus exposure and HLA in healthy donors. Some clones are missing from TCRdb's copy, which holds only in-frame ones; the method was immunoSEQ multiplex PCR. The repertoire holds 100,000 to 150,000 clones, with about a sixth as singletons. Sequenced input: PBMCs. The receptor source for this set is a female donor in good health and CMV-seropositive. CDR3s include the opening cysteine and the closing phenylalanine or tryptophan. D genes are given only for firm matches. Rows give clone size only sometimes, using once, few, many, or a class for an expanded clone.

j_call: TRBJ2-7; clone_size: NA; d_call: NA; v_call: TRBV27; cdr3_aa: CASSFTGTIYEQYF; cdr3_nt: TGTGCCAGCAGTTTTACCGGGACAATCTACGAGCAGTACTTC
j_call: TRBJ2-3; clone_size: few; d_call: NA; v_call: TRBV20-1; cdr3_aa: CSASQGRAQYF; cdr3_nt: TGCAGTGCTAGTCAGGGGAGGGCGCAGTATTTT
j_call: TRBJ1-5; clone_size: NA; d_call: NA; v_call: TRBV5-4; cdr3_aa: CASSLGGGASDQPQHF; cdr3_nt: TGTGCCAGCAGCTTGGGTGGGGGGGCTTCGGATCAGCCCCAGCATTTT
j_call: TRBJ2-7; clone_size: NA; d_call: TRBD2; v_call: TRBV4-3; cdr3_aa: CASSFGTSGYSSYEQYF; cdr3_nt: TGCGCCAGCTCCTTCGGGACTAGCGGGTACTCGTCCTACGAGCAGTACTTC
j_call: TRBJ2-5; clone_size: NA; d_call: NA; v_call: TRBV30; cdr3_aa: CAWSVRKQETQYF; cdr3_nt: TGTGCCTGGAGTGTGAGAAAACAAGAGACCCAGTACTTC
j_call: TRBJ2-5; clone_size: NA; d_call: TRBD2; v_call: TRBV4-3; cdr3_aa: CASSQGGGLQETQYF; cdr3_nt: TGCGCCAGCAGCCAAGGCGGGGGGCTCCAAGAGACCCAGTACTTC
j_call: TRBJ1-3; clone_size: few; d_call: NA; v_call: TRBV30; cdr3_aa: CAWSTGDPPDTIYF; cdr3_nt: TGTGCCTGGAGTACAGGTGACCCCCCGGACACCATATATTTT
j_call: TRBJ1-1; clone_size: few; d_call: TRBD1; v_call: TRBV10-3; cdr3_aa: CAISVATGRSGTEAFF; cdr3_nt: TGTGCCATCAGTGTTGCGACAGGGCGGTCAGGCACTGAAGCTTTCTTT
j_call: TRBJ1-1; clone_size: few; d_call: TRBD1; v_call: TRBV28; cdr3_aa: CASSLWDPIGQAGNTEAFF; cdr3_nt: TGTGCCAGCAGTTTATGGGACCCTATTGGACAGGCCGGGAACACTGAAGCTTTCTTT
j_call: TRBJ2-7; clone_size: NA; d_call: TRBD1; v_call: TRBV5-6; cdr3_aa: CAGKGQGSYEQYF; cdr3_nt: TGTGCCGGAAAGGGACAGGGATCCTACGAGCAGTACTTC
j_call: TRBJ1-2; clone_size: NA; d_call: NA; v_call: TRBV7-9; cdr3_aa: CASSTNTVNYGYTF; cdr3_nt: TGTGCCAGCAGCACAAATACAGTGAACTATGGCTACACCTTC
j_call: TRBJ1-3; clone_size: few; d_call: NA; v_call: TRBV6-5; cdr3_aa: CASSPTGSGNTIYF; cdr3_nt: TGTGCCAGCAGCCCGACAGGCTCTGGAAACACCATATATTTT
j_call: TRBJ1-6; clone_size: NA; d_call: NA; v_call: TRBV11-2; cdr3_aa: CASSLFEGQFYNSPLHF; cdr3_nt: TGTGCCAGCAGCCTGTTCGAAGGACAGTTCTATAATTCACCCCTCCACTTT
j_call: TRBJ2-7; clone_size: few; d_call: NA; v_call: TRBV5-4; cdr3_aa: CASSRLDEQYF; cdr3_nt: TGTGCCAGCAGCAGACTAGACGAGCAGTACTTC
j_call: TRBJ1-2; clone_size: few; d_call: TRBD1; v_call: TRBV10-3; cdr3_aa: CAISEPGTGLYGYTF; cdr3_nt: TGTGCCATCAGTGAACCGGGGACAGGGCTCTATGGCTACACCTTC
j_call: TRBJ2-1; clone_size: few; d_call: TRBD1; v_call: TRBV28; cdr3_aa: CASSPHGQGLDEQFF; cdr3_nt: TGTGCCAGCAGCCCTCACGGACAGGGTTTGGATGAGCAGTTCTTC
j_call: TRBJ2-5; clone_size: few; d_call: TRBD2; v_call: TRBV2; cdr3_aa: CASSAPSGGQETQYF; cdr3_nt: TGTGCCAGCAGCGCCCCTAGCGGGGGGCAAGAGACCCAGTACTTC
j_call: TRBJ2-7; clone_size: few; d_call: TRBD1; v_call: TRBV5-1; cdr3_aa: CASSGGTGGEQYF; cdr3_nt: TGCGCCAGCAGCGGCGGGACAGGGGGCGAGCAGTACTTC
j_call: TRBJ1-5; clone_size: once; d_call: NA; v_call: TRBV6-1; cdr3_aa: CASSEYPNQPQHF; cdr3_nt: TGTGCCAGCAGTGAATATCCCAATCAGCCCCAGCATTTT
j_call: TRBJ2-7; clone_size: few; d_call: TRBD2; v_call: TRBV7-2; cdr3_aa: CASSLWGGAGGPSEEQYF; cdr3_nt: TGTGCCAGCAGCCTTTGGGGCGGTGCGGGAGGGCCCTCCGAGGAGCAGTACTTC
j_call: TRBJ2-5; clone_size: NA; d_call: TRBD2; v_call: TRBV28; cdr3_aa: CASSPPAGVAQETQYF; cdr3_nt: TGTGCCAGCAGTCCGCCAGCGGGAGTGGCCCAAGAGACCCAGTACTTC
j_call: TRBJ2-6; clone_size: NA; d_call: TRBD1; v_call: TRBV30; cdr3_aa: CAWDAGDRGVVGANVLTF; cdr3_nt: TGTGCCTGGGACGCCGGGGACAGGGGAGTGGTTGGGGCCAACGTCCTGACTTTC
j_call: TRBJ1-2; clone_size: few; d_call: NA; v_call: TRBV15; cdr3_aa: CATSPTGPGSPGHGYTF; cdr3_nt: TGTGCCACCAGCCCGACAGGTCCCGGTTCCCCGGGCCATGGCTACACCTTC
j_call: TRBJ1-6; clone_size: few; d_call: TRBD1; v_call: TRBV18; cdr3_aa: CASSHQDRDNSPLHF; cdr3_nt: TGTGCCAGCTCACACCAAGACAGGGATAATTCACCCCTCCACTTT
j_call: TRBJ1-1; clone_size: few; d_call: NA; v_call: TRBV6-1; cdr3_aa: CASSEGESAEAFF; cdr3_nt: TGTGCCAGCAGTGAAGGGGAGTCGGCTGAAGCTTTCTTT
j_call: TRBJ1-6; clone_size: NA; d_call: TRBD1; v_call: TRBV5-3; cdr3_aa: CARSSGQGRGNSPLHF; cdr3_nt: TGTGCCAGAAGCTCGGGACAGGGACGGGGTAATTCACCCCTCCACTTT
j_call: TRBJ2-7; clone_size: NA; d_call: TRBD2; v_call: TRBV2; cdr3_aa: CASGSGITYEQYF; cdr3_nt: TGTGCCAGCGGGAGCGGGATCACCTACGAGCAGTACTTC
j_call: TRBJ1-2; clone_size: NA; d_call: TRBD1; v_call: TRBV5-1; cdr3_aa: CASSPRQGASGYTF; cdr3_nt: TGCGCCAGCAGCCCAAGACAGGGGGCTTCTGGCTACACCTTC
j_call: TRBJ1-4; clone_size: NA; d_call: TRBD1; v_call: TRBV4-3; cdr3_aa: CASSQDLRARTGRGEKLFF; cdr3_nt: TGCGCCAGCAGCCAAGATCTAAGGGCCCGGACAGGGCGGGGGGAAAAACTGTTTTTT
j_call: TRBJ1-2; clone_size: few; d_call: TRBD1; v_call: TRBV28; cdr3_aa: CATIPPGQGGYTF; cdr3_nt: TGTGCCACCATTCCCCCGGGACAGGGAGGCTACACCTTC
j_call: TRBJ1-5; clone_size: few; d_call: NA; v_call: TRBV7-2; cdr3_aa: CASSLPPGRGLNQPQHF; cdr3_nt: TGTGCCAGCAGCTTACCCCCGGGAAGGGGACTTAATCAGCCCCAGCATTTT
j_call: TRBJ2-2; clone_size: few; d_call: NA; v_call: TRBV5-1; cdr3_aa: CASSLAPGRTGELFF; cdr3_nt: TGCGCCAGCAGCTTGGCGCCAGGGCGGACCGGGGAGCTGTTTTTT
j_call: TRBJ1-2; clone_size: NA; d_call: NA; v_call: TRBV4-1; cdr3_aa: CASSQIGRYYGYTF; cdr3_nt: TGCGCCAGCAGCCAAATAGGGAGGTACTATGGCTACACCTTC
j_call: TRBJ2-7; clone_size: NA; d_call: TRBD1; v_call: TRBV5-1; cdr3_aa: CASSGGSGTGGWYEQYF; cdr3_nt: TGCGCCAGCAGCGGTGGGTCCGGGACAGGGGGTTGGTACGAGCAGTACTTC
j_call: TRBJ2-7; clone_size: few; d_call: TRBD1; v_call: TRBV30; cdr3_aa: CACTFWKAGGTLGYEQYF; cdr3_nt: TGTGCCTGTACCTTTTGGAAGGCAGGGGGCACTTTAGGGTACGAGCAGTACTTC
j_call: TRBJ1-2; clone_size: few; d_call: NA; v_call: TRBV7-9; cdr3_aa: CASSLTSLTGYGYTF; cdr3_nt: TGTGCCAGCAGCTTAACCTCCTTGACAGGCTATGGCTACACCTTC
j_call: TRBJ1-2; clone_size: NA; d_call: NA; v_call: TRBV19; cdr3_aa: CASRGMWEEYGYTF; cdr3_nt: TGTGCCAGTAGAGGAATGTGGGAGGAATATGGCTACACCTTC
j_call: TRBJ2-7; clone_size: NA; d_call: NA; v_call: TRBV18; cdr3_aa: CASSPLLMAASDEQYF; cdr3_nt: TGTGCCAGCTCACCACTTTTAATGGCCGCGAGCGACGAGCAGTACTTC
j_call: TRBJ1-5; clone_size: NA; d_call: NA; v_call: TRBV5-6; cdr3_aa: CASSFSGENQPQHF; cdr3_nt: TGTGCCAGCAGCTTTTCGGGAGAAAATCAGCCCCAGCATTTT
j_call: TRBJ2-2; clone_size: NA; d_call: TRBD2; v_call: TRBV6-5; cdr3_aa: CASSYGLAGGLGELFF; cdr3_nt: TGTGCCAGCAGTTACGGACTAGCGGGAGGCCTCGGGGAGCTGTTTTTT
j_call: TRBJ2-5; clone_size: NA; d_call: TRBD1; v_call: TRBV12-5; cdr3_aa: CASGLAQGKGETQYF; cdr3_nt: TGTGCTAGTGGTTTGGCACAGGGGAAGGGTGAGACCCAGTACTTC
j_call: TRBJ2-1; clone_size: few; d_call: TRBD1; v_call: TRBV7-2; cdr3_aa: CASSTDRSNEQFF; cdr3_nt: TGTGCCAGCAGCACGGACAGGAGCAATGAGCAGTTCTTC
j_call: TRBJ1-4; clone_size: NA; d_call: TRBD1; v_call: TRBV2; cdr3_aa: CASRSTGSDEKLFF; cdr3_nt: TGTGCCAGCAGATCGACAGGGTCTGATGAAAAACTGTTTTTT
j_call: TRBJ1-2; clone_size: NA; d_call: TRBD1; v_call: TRBV27; cdr3_aa: CASSTKNRGDFMDGYTF; cdr3_nt: TGTGCCAGCAGCACGAAAAACAGGGGCGACTTTATGGATGGCTACACCTTC
j_call: TRBJ2-1; clone_size: NA; d_call: TRBD2; v_call: TRBV4-2; cdr3_aa: CASSQDLVGRDEQFF; cdr3_nt: TGTGCCAGCAGCCAAGATTTGGTAGGGAGGGATGAGCAGTTCTTC
j_call: TRBJ2-5; clone_size: few; d_call: TRBD1; v_call: TRBV4-1; cdr3_aa: CASSPRVFGTVAETQYF; cdr3_nt: TGCGCCAGCAGCCCAAGAGTGTTCGGGACAGTCGCGGAGACCCAGTACTTC